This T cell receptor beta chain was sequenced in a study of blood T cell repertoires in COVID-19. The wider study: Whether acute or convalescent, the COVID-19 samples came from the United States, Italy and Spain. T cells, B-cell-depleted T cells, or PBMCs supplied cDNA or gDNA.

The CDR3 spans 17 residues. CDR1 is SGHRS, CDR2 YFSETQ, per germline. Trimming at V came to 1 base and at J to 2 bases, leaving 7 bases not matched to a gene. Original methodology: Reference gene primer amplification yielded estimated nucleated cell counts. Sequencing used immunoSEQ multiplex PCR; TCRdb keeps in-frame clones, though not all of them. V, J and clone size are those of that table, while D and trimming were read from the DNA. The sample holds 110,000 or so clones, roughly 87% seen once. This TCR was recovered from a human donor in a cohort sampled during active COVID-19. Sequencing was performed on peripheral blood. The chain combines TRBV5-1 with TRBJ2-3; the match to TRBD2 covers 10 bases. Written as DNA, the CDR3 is TGCGCCAGCAGCTTGTTGGGTGGACTAGCGGACACAGATACGCAGTATTTT. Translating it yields CASSLLGGLADTDTQYF.